The 29 T cell receptor beta chains in this list originate from one sample, sequenced in a study of cytomegalovirus exposure and HLA in healthy donors. The PCR made use of 60 Vbeta and 13 Jbeta primers. Clones were sequenced by immunoSEQ multiplex PCR, and TCRdb holds only the in-frame ones, with some missing. Among 130,000 or so clones listed, over 75% were seen once. The sample was PBMCs. The receptors here all came from a man aged 30-40 years in good health and CMV-seronegative.

The V call is TRBV7-2, the J call TRBJ2-1, with 13 bases aligning to TRBD2. Germline CDR1 is SGHTA and CDR2 is FQGNSA. The J segment lost 5 bases and the V segment lost 5 bases, leaving 12 bases of the junction unmatched. The CDR3 contains 18 residues. Here the CDR3 DNA reads TGTGCCAGCAGCCCCCAAGGGGCACTAGCGGGAGGGAACAATGAGCAGTTCTTC. Its translation: CASSPQGALAGGNNEQFF.

The chain uses TRBV28 and TRBJ1-4, with a weak D call TRBD1 (6 bases). This CDR3 contains 17 residues. CDR1 is MDHEN and CDR2 is SYDVKM in the germline V gene. V was trimmed by 1 base and J by 4 bases, leaving 16 bases between them. CDR3 region: CASSLSTGLGFNEKLFF. In DNA, the CDR3 is TGTGCCAGCAGTTTATCGACAGGACTAGGGTTTAATGAAAAACTGTTTTTT.

The chain employs TRBV29-1 and TRBJ2-3; 7 nucleotides line up with TRBD1. The CDR3 covers 12 residues. J was trimmed by 6 bases and V by 4 bases; bases with no gene match: 4. Germline assignment: CDR1 SQVTM and CDR2 ANQGSEA. The CDR3 is CSVGGQIDTQYF. CDR3 sequence (DNA): TGCAGCGTTGGGGGACAGATCGATACGCAGTATTTT.

CDR3 loop: CASSLTRTSGGYQETQYF. The CDR3 region has the DNA TGTGCCAGCAGCCTCACCCGGACTAGCGGGGGCTACCAAGAGACCCAGTACTTC. The gene calls are TRBV28 and TRBJ2-5; the match to TRBD2 covers 13 bases. V lost 6 bases and J lost 0; bases outside the gene matches: 10. Germline V CDR1 and CDR2: MDHEN, SYDVKM. The CDR3 contains 18 residues.

This clone has a single count. This chain joins TRBV18 and TRBJ1-2; tentatively, D is TRBD1 (6 bases). Per germline, CDR1 KGHSH and CDR2 LQKENI. This CDR3 is built from 12 residues. V was shortened by 6 bases and J by 3 bases, with 8 bases between the two germline ends. CDR3 DNA: TGTGCCAGCTCGCGGACAGACTATGGCTACACCTTC. The encoded protein is CASSRTDYGYTF.

This rearrangement joins TRBV18 to TRBJ2-3; D is perhaps TRBD1 (5 bases). This CDR3 region has 13 residues. Germline assignment: CDR1 KGHSH and CDR2 LQKENI. V lost 5 bases and J lost 0, with 6 bases in between. CDR3 region: CASSDSSTDTQYF. The CDR3 DNA reads TGTGCCAGCTCAGACAGTAGCACAGATACGCAGTATTTT.

The chain recombines TRBV6-7 with TRBJ2-1; D ambiguous. TRBV6-7 is an open reading frame whose function is uncertain. Trimming stripped 7 bases from V and 4 bases from J, with 17 bases between. The CDR3 is made up of 15 amino acids. CDR3 nucleotide sequence: TGTGCCAGCACCCACTATGGGTCGCCGTACAATGAGCAGTTCTTC. Residues: CASTHYGSPYNEQFF.

The V call is TRBV9, the J call TRBJ2-2; 14 bases are a match to TRBD2. There are 17 residues in the CDR3. With 0 bases clipped from V and 4 bases from J, the junction kept 2 bases outside the gene matches. Germline CDR1 reads SGDLS; CDR2 reads YYNGEE. CDR3 coding DNA: TGTGCCAGCAGCGTAGGGGGACTAGCGGGAGTCACCGGGGAGCTGTTTTTT. As protein: CASSVGGLAGVTGELFF. Full variable domain (missing parts from reference TRBV9 and TRBJ2-2): DSGVTQTPKHLITATGQRVTLRCSPRSGDLSVYWYQQSLDQGLQFLIQYYNGEERAKGNILERFSAQQFPDLHSELNLSSLELGDSALYFCASSVGGLAGVTGELFFGEGSRLTVL.

By share of the sample, this clone is medium-sized (0.01 to 0.1%). The chain carries TRBV6-5 and TRBJ2-7; maybe TRBD2 (6 bases). The V gene lost 0 bases and the J gene lost 6 bases, with 15 bases spanning the gap. CDR3 size: 15 residues. Germline V gives CDR1 MNHEY, CDR2 SVGAGI. This chain's CDR3 is CASSYSFTGGTEQYF. Here the CDR3 DNA reads TGTGCCAGCAGTTACTCATTTACTGGCGGGACCGAGCAGTACTTC.

The chain is built from TRBV29-1 and TRBJ2-1; 7 nucleotides line up with TRBD1. V gave up 6 bases and J gave up 5 bases; unmatched junction bases: 10. This CDR3 is 14 amino acids long. Germline lookup yields CDR1 SQVTM and CDR2 ANQGSEA. In DNA, the CDR3 is TGCAGCGTGTGGACAGGCTCGAGGGACAATGAGCAGTTCTTC. It specifies CSVWTGSRDNEQFF.

The sample holds one count of this clone. The chain couples TRBV11-2 to TRBJ2-5, with 8 nucleotides matching TRBD2. Germline CDR1 reads SGHAT; CDR2 reads FQNNGV. V dropped 5 bases and J dropped 2; count of bases not matched to a gene: 7. This CDR3 has 15 residues. The CDR3 DNA reads as TGTGCCAGCAGCCTAGGGACTAGGGTACAAGAGACCCAGTACTTC. Protein sequence: CASSLGTRVQETQYF. Full variable domain (rest looked up from reference TRBV11-2 and TRBJ2-5): EAGVAQSPRYKIIEKRQSVAFWCNPISGHATLYWYQQILGQGPKLLIQFQNNGVVDDSQLPKDRFSAERLKGVDSTLKIQPAKLEDSAVYLCASSLGTRVQETQYFGPGTRLLVL.

The chain recombines TRBV29-1 with TRBJ1-1; D gene uncertain. Germline assignment: CDR1 SQVTM and CDR2 ANQGSEA. The CDR3 has 13 residues. V lost 5 bases to trimming and J lost 0 bases, with 10 bases between them. The CDR3 DNA reads as TGCAGCGTTAGAGGACTGATGAACACTGAAGCTTTCTTT. Translation: CSVRGLMNTEAFF.

The rearrangement joins TRBV7-8 to TRBJ2-2; 14 nucleotides agree with TRBD2. Germline V gene data show CDR1 as SGHVS and CDR2 as FQNEAQ. There are 21 residues in the CDR3. V lost 3 bases and J lost 5; bases outside the gene matches: 17. In DNA form, the CDR3 reads TGTGCCAGCAGCTTCACGTACCACGGACTAGCGGGGGGTTTCTTGACCGGGGAGCTGTTTTTT. Amino acids: CASSFTYHGLAGGFLTGELFF.

This chain uses TRBV6-5 with TRBJ2-5, with D hard to call. This CDR3 comprises 13 residues. V lost 6 bases to trimming and J lost 1 base, with 9 bases between them. CDR1 and CDR2 (germline): MNHEY, SVGAGI. The CDR3 DNA reads TGTGCCAGCAGGCGCCGGGTCCAAGAGACCCAGTACTTC. The encoded protein is CASRRRVQETQYF.

V and J are TRBV5-4 and TRBJ2-7; TRBD2 matches 9 bases. The CDR3 is 16 amino acids. After removal of 4 bases from V and 1 base from J, the junction contained 9 bases not matched to a gene. The V gene's germline CDR1 is SGHNT and CDR2 YYREEE (reference sequence). The CDR3 loop is CASSLGGLAGSYEQYF. The CDR3, as DNA: TGTGCCAGCAGCCTGGGAGGGCTAGCGGGGTCCTACGAGCAGTACTTC. Complete variable domain (other parts from reference TRBV5-4 and TRBJ2-7): ETGVTQSPTHLIKTRGQQVTLRCSSQSGHNTVSWYQQALGQGPQFIFQYYREEENGRGNFPPRFSGLQFPNYSSELNVNALELDDSALYLCASSLGGLAGSYEQYFGPGTRLTVT.

V is TRBV7-8 and J is TRBJ1-2; TRBD1 matches at 7 bases. This CDR3 spans 14 amino acids. The ends lost 5 bases at V and 4 bases at J; junction bases unmatched: 7. Germline-derived CDR1 and CDR2 are SGHVS and FQNEAQ. The CDR3 nucleotides read TGTGCCAGCAGCGAACAGGGGCCAGTCTATGGCTACACCTTC. Translation gives CASSEQGPVYGYTF. The variable domain in full, with the rest retrieved from reference TRBV7-8 and TRBJ1-2, is GAGVSQSPRYKVAKRGQDVALRCDPISGHVSLFWYQQALGQGPEFLTYFQNEAQLDKSGLPSDRFFAERPEGSVSTLKIQRTQQEDSAVYLCASSEQGPVYGYTFGSGTRLTVV.

J is TRBJ2-7 and V is TRBV15, with 9 bases identical to TRBD2. Germline assignment: CDR1 LNHNV and CDR2 YYDKDF (reference sequence). V shed 1 base, J shed 2 bases, and the junction held 6 bases outside the gene matches. The CDR3 length is 16 residues. In DNA form, the CDR3 reads TGTGCCACCAGCAGAGGTCTAGCGGGGCATACCTACGAGCAGTACTTC. Its protein product is CATSRGLAGHTYEQYF.

The chain combines TRBV28 with TRBJ2-5; D perhaps matches TRBD2 (7 bases). V dropped 6 bases and J dropped 1 base, with 12 bases sitting between them. The CDR3 totals 14 residues. The germline V gene has CDR1 MDHEN and CDR2 SYDVKM. In nucleotides, the CDR3 is TGTGCCAGCAGAGCCGGGGGGCCCCAAGAGACCCAGTACTTC. Residues: CASRAGGPQETQYF.

V and J are TRBV6-1 and TRBJ2-2, with 8 bases identical to TRBD1. Germline CDR1 reads MNHNS; CDR2 reads SASEGT. V was clipped by 7 bases and J by 7 bases; unmatched bases: 8. CDR3 length: 14 amino acids. CDR3 sequence (DNA): TGTGCCAGCACCGAGGGACAGGTTATCGGGGAGCTGTTTTTT. It is translated as CASTEGQVIGELFF.

The V call is TRBV10-1, the J call TRBJ2-7, with D unclear. Germline V CDR1 and CDR2: WNHNN, SYGVQD (reference sequence). V lost 10 bases to trimming and J lost 0 bases, with 16 bases between them. The CDR3 is 14 amino acids. The CDR3 loop is CATLFQAHSYEQYV. The CDR3 region has the DNA TGCGCCACTCTATTTCAGGCGCACTCCTACGAGCAGTACGTC.

The V gene is TRBV6-4, the J gene TRBJ2-1; TRBD1 matches 9 bases. Trimming took 0 bases from V and 4 from J; bases not matched to a gene: 4. In germline, CDR1 is MRHNA, CDR2 SNTAGT. The CDR3 runs to 16 residues. The CDR3 DNA is TGTGCCAGCAGTGACTCGGGACAGGGAGCGTACAATGAGCAGTTCTTC. The encoded protein is CASSDSGQGAYNEQFF.

The V and J genes are TRBV7-2 and TRBJ2-1; D is unresolved. The germline V gene has CDR1 SGHTA and CDR2 FQGNSA. V was cut by 5 bases and J by 9 bases, with 14 bases left in between. The CDR3 runs to 13 residues. CDR3 sequence reads: CASSPRQGTEQFF. CDR3 sequence (DNA): TGTGCCAGCAGCCCAAGACAAGGCACTGAGCAGTTCTTC.

This rearrangement joins TRBV2 to TRBJ1-1; possible D gene TRBD1, 5 bases. Germline CDR1 SNHLY, CDR2 FYNNEI. The CDR3 contains 15 residues. Trimming cost V 3 bases and J 0 bases, with 11 bases left between them. The CDR3 DNA reads as TGTGCCAGCAGTGACAGGACATCTTTGAACACTGAAGCTTTCTTT. Protein sequence: CASSDRTSLNTEAFF.

The rearrangement links TRBV4-3 to TRBJ2-5; 7 bases match TRBD1. The J call is doubtful: the DNA matches TRBJ2-7 better. CDR1 and CDR2 from the germline V gene are LGHNA and YSLEER. The CDR3 has 16 amino acids. CDR3 bases: TGCGCCAGCAGCCAAGATTCAGGGGGAAGCTCCTACGAGCAGTACTTC. Translating it yields CASSQDSGGSSYEQYF.

The chain links TRBV6-5 to TRBJ1-3; possibly TRBD1 for D (5 bases). Trimming removed 7 bases from V and 2 bases from J, with 12 bases in between. Germline CDR1 is MNHEY and CDR2 is SVGAGI. This CDR3 has 14 residues. The CDR3 coding sequence is TGTGCCAGCACCGCTAGGGGTACTGGAAACACCATATATTTT. Translated: CASTARGTGNTIYF.

This clone was found once. This chain connects TRBV30 to TRBJ2-1, with TRBD2 matching 10 bases. The length of the CDR3 is 15 residues. Germline CDR1 GTSNPN, CDR2 SVGIG (reference sequence). V was clipped by 2 bases and J by 4 bases; unmatched bases: 5. The CDR3: CAWSLGLAEYNEQFF. The CDR3, as DNA: TGTGCCTGGAGTCTCGGACTAGCGGAATACAATGAGCAGTTCTTC.

This chain links TRBV13 with TRBJ2-3, with 11 bases lining up with TRBD2. Germline V gene sequence: CDR1 PRHDT, CDR2 FYEKMQ (reference sequence). J gave up 4 bases and V 5 bases, and 5 bases lay outside the gene matches. The CDR3 loop spans 15 amino acids. The CDR3 nucleotides are TGTGCCAGCAGCCAGACTAGCGGGAACCCAGATACGCAGTATTTT. It codes for CASSQTSGNPDTQYF.

V gene TRBV7-9 combines with J gene TRBJ1-1; the match to TRBD1 covers 7 bases. The CDR3 totals 12 residues. The V gene end was trimmed by 6 bases and the J gene end by 4 bases; junction bases not matched to a gene: 2. The germline V gene encodes CDR1 SEHNR and CDR2 FQNEAQ (reference sequence). The CDR3 region has the DNA TGTGCCAGCAGTTCAGGGGGCACTGAAGCTTTCTTT. As protein: CASSSGGTEAFF. Together with reference TRBV7-9 and TRBJ1-1, the CDR3 gives the full variable domain: DTGVSQNPRHKITKRGQNVTFRCDPISEHNRLYWYRQTLGQGPEFLTYFQNEAQLEKSRLLSDRFSAERPKGSFSTLEIQRTEQGDSAMYLCASSSGGTEAFFGQGTRLTVV.

This clone has a handful of counts. The V call is TRBV5-1, the J call TRBJ2-3; tentatively, D is TRBD1 (5 bases). CDR3 length: 13 residues. In germline, CDR1 is SGHRS, CDR2 YFSETQ. The ends were cut back, 3 bases at V and 6 bases at J, with 11 bases in the middle. As DNA, the CDR3 is TGCGCCAGCAGCTGGGGCTCAGGGGATACGCAGTATTTT. Encoded protein: CASSWGSGDTQYF.